Reported below is one TCR beta chain. Its matching antigen is unknown. The PCR employed 60 Vbeta primers together with 13 Jbeta primers. Clones were read by immunoSEQ multiplex PCR, and TCRdb kept only the in-frame ones, dropping some. This sample yields approximately 150,000 clones, of which more than 70% are seen a single time; roughly 2% belongs to the top ten. The sample belongs to a study of cytomegalovirus exposure and HLA in healthy donors. Study-wide results and caveats: Roughly uniform sequencing depth across donors was assumed, possibly incorrectly.

Sampled while nominally healthy, donors likely had unrecorded immune exposures. The CDR3 extends over 12 amino acids. J was trimmed by 9 bases and V by 5 bases; bases with no gene match: 5. CDR1 is MNHEY and CDR2 is SVGAGI in the germline V gene. The chain recombines TRBV6-5 with TRBJ1-2, with TRBD1 identical over 8 bases. This receptor was obtained from a woman aged 35 to 49 in good health and CMV-seronegative. Material: PBMCs. The CDR3, as DNA: TGTGCCAGCAGTCCCGGACAGGGCCGCTACACCTTC. Translated, it gives CASSPGQGRYTF.